This is a list of T cell receptor beta chains from one sample in a study of blood T cells in healthy people across ages. TCRdb itself ran the 5' RACE reads through MiXCR, one entry per CDR3 protein. The sample consists of roughly 900,000 distinct CDR3 sequences, more than 25% of them appearing once. Sequencing used blood. The receptors come from a woman of 80 years or more in good health. Both conserved end residues are part of each CDR3. A D gene is named only where the DNA matches it firmly. Clone size, where shown, is once, few, many, or a class for clones that have expanded.

len,abundance,v_gene,j_gene,d_gene,CDR3nt,CDR3aa
14,many,TRBV9,TRBJ2-7,NA,TGTGCCAGCAGCGGGAGCCGGGGGCACTACGAGCAGTACTTC,CASSGSRGHYEQYF
16,once,TRBV5-1,TRBJ1-1,TRBD1,TGCGCCAGCAGCTTGGGTCGGGACAGGCTGAACACTGAAGCTTTCTTT,CASSLGRDRLNTEAFF
15,many,TRBV11-2,TRBJ2-1,TRBD1,TGTGCCAGCAGCCTAGGGACAGTTCGGGGCAATGAGCAGTTCTTC,CASSLGTVRGNEQFF
14,few,TRBV6-5,TRBJ1-1,TRBD1,TGTGCCAGCAGTCCACAGGGGAGGAACACTGAAGCTTTCTTT,CASSPQGRNTEAFF
12,NA,TRBV7-2,TRBJ1-3,NA,TGTGCCAGCAGCTTATACGGAAACACCAGATATTTT,CASSLYGNTRYF
14,many,TRBV7-2,TRBJ2-7,TRBD1,TGTGCCAGCAGCTCAAGGACAGGGCCCTACGAGCAGTACTTC,CASSSRTGPYEQYF
14,NA,TRBV6-2/TRBV6-3,TRBJ2-1,NA,TGTGCCAGCAGTTTGACCAGGACTGCCTTTGAGCAGTTCTTC,CASSLTRTAFEQFF
14,NA,TRBV15,TRBJ2-5,NA,TGTGCCACCAGCGTGGCCATTCGTCTGGAGACCCAGTACTTC,CATSVAIRLETQYF
13,NA,TRBV20-1,TRBJ1-2,NA,TGCAGTGCCCTCAGGGTAATGGCCTATGGCTACACCTTC,CSALRVMAYGYTF
14,NA,TRBV29-1,TRBJ2-7,TRBD1,TGCAGCGTTGCTGAGACAGGGCGCCCCTACGAGCAGTACTTC,CSVAETGRPYEQYF
16,NA,TRBV7-8,TRBJ1-5,TRBD1,TGTGCCAGCAGCACCTGGACAGGGGAAGGCAATCAGCCCCAGCATTTT,CASSTWTGEGNQPQHF
16,few,TRBV4-3,TRBJ2-6,NA,TGCGCCAGCAGCCAAGTTGACCTCTCTGGGGCCAACGTCCTGACTTTC,CASSQVDLSGANVLTF
13,many,TRBV6-6,TRBJ2-1,TRBD2,TGTGCCAGCAGGGTAGCGGGGGGGCAGGAGCAGTTCTTC,CASRVAGGQEQFF
13,many,TRBV7-9,TRBJ1-2,NA,TGTGCCAGCAGCTTAGGCGAATTCTATGGCTACACCTTC,CASSLGEFYGYTF
16,NA,TRBV20-1,TRBJ1-6,NA,TGCAGTGCTGGATCAATGGGGGGCCTAAGGAATTCACCCTTCCACTTT,CSAGSMGGLRNSPFHF
15,many,TRBV7-2,TRBJ2-7,TRBD2,TGTGCCAGCAGCTTAGGTTCCGGGACTAGCGACGAGCAGTACTTC,CASSLGSGTSDEQYF
16,NA,TRBV20-1,TRBJ2-1,NA,TGCAGTGCTAGAGATGATGGGGCGGGGCAACACAATGAGCAGTTCTTC,CSARDDGAGQHNEQFF
16,NA,TRBV20-1,TRBJ1-5,NA,TGCAGTGCTACCCCAAGGTCGGGAGATGGCGATCAGCCCCAGCATTTT,CSATPRSGDGDQPQHF
13,many,TRBV20-1,TRBJ1-1,TRBD1,TGCAGTGCTGCAGAGGTTAGCGCAGGGGGGGCTTTCTTT,CSAAEVSAGGAFF
14,NA,TRBV4-1,TRBJ1-1,NA,TGCGCCAGCAGACCGAGTTGGGCGAACACTGAAGCTTTCTTT,CASRPSWANTEAFF
16,few,TRBV7-2,TRBJ2-1,NA,TGTGCCAGCAGCCTCCGCACTAAGAGCTCCTACAATGAGCAGTTCTTC,CASSLRTKSSYNEQFF
14,NA,TRBV27,TRBJ1-6,NA,TGTGCCAGCAGTTTAACGCAGGGCGGTTCACCCCTCCACTTT,CASSLTQGGSPLHF
14,NA,TRBV6-2/TRBV6-3,TRBJ1-6,NA,TGTGCCAGCAGCCCGGACATCCAAAATTCACCCCTCCACTTT,CASSPDIQNSPLHF
14,NA,TRBV2,TRBJ2-7,TRBD2,TGTGCCATCCAGCCTAGCGGGAGGATCAACGAGCAGTACTTC,CAIQPSGRINEQYF
15,many,TRBV7-2,TRBJ2-7,TRBD2,TGTGCCAGCAGCTTAGTGGGCGGGGGGACCTACGAGCAGTACTTC,CASSLVGGGTYEQYF
14,NA,TRBV6-6,TRBJ2-7,TRBD1,TGTGCCAGCAGTTACGGGGACAGGGCCAACGAGCAGTACTTC,CASSYGDRANEQYF
13,few,TRBV18,TRBJ2-7,TRBD1,TGTGCCAGCTCAATGGACAGGGTCGCCGAGCAGTACTTC,CASSMDRVAEQYF
14,few,TRBV6-2/TRBV6-3,TRBJ2-1,TRBD1,TGTGCCAGCCGAAGGACAGGCTGGGGCAATGAGCAGTTCTTC,CASRRTGWGNEQFF
12,many,TRBV7-2,TRBJ2-1,NA,TGTGCCAGCAGCCGAGTCCTCAATGAGCAGTTCTTC,CASSRVLNEQFF